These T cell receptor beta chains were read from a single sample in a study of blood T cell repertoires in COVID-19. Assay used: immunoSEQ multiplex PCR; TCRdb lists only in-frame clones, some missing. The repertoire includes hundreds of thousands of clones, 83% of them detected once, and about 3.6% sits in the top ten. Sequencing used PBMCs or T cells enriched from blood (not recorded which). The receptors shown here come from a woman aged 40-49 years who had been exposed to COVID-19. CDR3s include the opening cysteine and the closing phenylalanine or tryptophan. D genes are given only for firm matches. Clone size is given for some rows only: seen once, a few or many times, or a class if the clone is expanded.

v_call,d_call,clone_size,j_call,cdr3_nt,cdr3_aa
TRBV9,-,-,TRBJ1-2,TGTGCCAGCAGCGGCCCGGCGGGGGACTATGGCTACACCTTC,CASSGPAGDYGYTF
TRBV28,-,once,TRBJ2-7,TGTGCCGTCTCACTACGGTCAACCTACGAGCAGTACTTC,CAVSLRSTYEQYF
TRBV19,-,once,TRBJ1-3,TGTGCCAGTACCGTCTCGGGGGGGTTAGGAAACACCATATATTTT,CASTVSGGLGNTIYF
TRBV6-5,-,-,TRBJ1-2,TGTGCCAGCAGTTACTCGGGGGAGGGATCCTATGGCTACACCTTC,CASSYSGEGSYGYTF
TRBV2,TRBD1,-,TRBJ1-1,TGTGCCAGCACCCGACAGGGGAGGAACACTGAAGCTTTCTTT,CASTRQGRNTEAFF
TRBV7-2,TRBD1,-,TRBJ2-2,TGTGCCAGCAGCTCCGGACAGGGAGCCGGGGAGCTGTTTTTT,CASSSGQGAGELFF
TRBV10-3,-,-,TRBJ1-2,TGTGCCATCAGTGACACCCCAGTCAACTATGGCTACACCTTC,CAISDTPVNYGYTF
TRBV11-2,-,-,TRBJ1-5,TGTGCCAGCAGCTCAACCCGGGGGGCAGGTCAGCCCCAGCATTTT,CASSSTRGAGQPQHF
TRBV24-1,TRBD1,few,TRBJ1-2,TGTGCCACCAGAGGATTAAGACAGGGAGAGGGGTCGGGCTACACCTTC,CATRGLRQGEGSGYTF
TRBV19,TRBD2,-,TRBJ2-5,TGTGCCAGTAGTAATCGTGCGGGGGGGCCGGAGACCCAGTACTTC,CASSNRAGGPETQYF
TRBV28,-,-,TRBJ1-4,TGTGCCAGCACTTTAACGGGAAAGCTTGAAAAACTGTTTTTT,CASTLTGKLEKLFF
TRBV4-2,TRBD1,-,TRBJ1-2,TGTGCCAGCAGCCAAGGACTTTTGACAGGGGGCACAGCTAACTATGGCTACACCTTC,CASSQGLLTGGTANYGYTF
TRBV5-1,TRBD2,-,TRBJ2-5,TGCGCCAGCAGCTTGGCCCCGCGGGGGGGCCTTGAGACCCAGTACTTC,CASSLAPRGGLETQYF
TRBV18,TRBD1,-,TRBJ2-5,TGTGCCAGCTCACCGAGACAGGGTCTAAAGCAAGAGACCCAGTACTTC,CASSPRQGLKQETQYF
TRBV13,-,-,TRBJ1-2,TGTGCCAGCAGCTTAGTTGACAGTAACTATGGCTACACCTTC,CASSLVDSNYGYTF
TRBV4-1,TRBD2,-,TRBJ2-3,TGCGCCAGCAGCCTCCTACCCCCTAGCGGGGGGGCCGCAGATACGCAGTATTTT,CASSLLPPSGGAADTQYF
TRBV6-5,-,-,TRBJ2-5,TGTGCCAGCATCGGGAGAGAGACCCAGTACTTC,CASIGRETQYF
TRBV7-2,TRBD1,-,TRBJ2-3,TGTGCCAGCCTTGACAGGGGAACAGATACGCAGTATTTT,CASLDRGTDTQYF
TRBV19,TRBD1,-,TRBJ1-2,TGTGCCAGTACCCCTGACAGGGGCTTGGGCGGCTACACCTTC,CASTPDRGLGGYTF
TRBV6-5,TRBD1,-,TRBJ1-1,TGTGCCAGCAGCCGAGGGGCACAGGGGGAAGAAGCTTTCTTT,CASSRGAQGEEAFF
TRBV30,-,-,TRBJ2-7,TGTGCCTGGAGTGTCCAGGGGGGAGTCCGTCACGAGCAGTACTTC,CAWSVQGGVRHEQYF
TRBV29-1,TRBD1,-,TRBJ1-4,TGCAGCGTGAATTTGCAGGGGGCGAGAGAAAAACTGTTTTTT,CSVNLQGAREKLFF
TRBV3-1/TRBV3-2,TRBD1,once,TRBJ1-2,TGTGCCAGCAGCCAGACCGGGACAGGGGGCGACTACACCTTC,CASSQTGTGGDYTF
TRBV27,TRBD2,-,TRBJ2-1,TGTGCCAGCAGTGACCACAGACTAGCGGGGGGGCCTGGTGAGCAGTTCTTC,CASSDHRLAGGPGEQFF
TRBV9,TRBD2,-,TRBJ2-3,TGTGCCAGCAGCCTTAGCGGGGGGGTGGCAGATACGCAGTATTTT,CASSLSGGVADTQYF
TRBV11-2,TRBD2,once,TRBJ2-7,TGTGCCAGCAGCTTTAGCGGGGGGGGTCCGGAGCAGTACTTC,CASSFSGGGPEQYF
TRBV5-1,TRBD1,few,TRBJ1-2,TGCGCCAGCAGCCCGGGACAGGGCTCATACTATGGCTACACCTTC,CASSPGQGSYYGYTF
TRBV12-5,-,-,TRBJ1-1,TGTGCTAGTGGTTTGGAACAAGGGGGAGGGATGAACACTGAAGCTTTCTTT,CASGLEQGGGMNTEAFF
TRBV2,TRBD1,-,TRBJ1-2,TGTGCCAGCAGCCGGACAGGGTATGGCTACACCTTC,CASSRTGYGYTF
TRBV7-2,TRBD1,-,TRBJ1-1,TGTGCCAGCAGCTTAGTCCGGGACAGGGGGCGGAGGGGTGAAGCTTTCTTT,CASSLVRDRGRRGEAFF
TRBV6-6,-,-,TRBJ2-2,TGTGCCAGCAACCTAGCGGCAGGGGACAACACCGGGGAGCTGTTTTTT,CASNLAAGDNTGELFF
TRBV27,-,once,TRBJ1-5,TGTGCCAGCAGAGAAACAGCCTTTGGGCCCCAGCATTTT,CASRETAFGPQHF
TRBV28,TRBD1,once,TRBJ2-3,TGTGCCAGCAGGCAGGGGGCGGGCAGGACAGATACGCAGTATTTT,CASRQGAGRTDTQYF
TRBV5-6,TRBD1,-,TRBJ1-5,TGTGCCAGCAGCTTGAGTTTTCCAGGGGGTCGAGGTCAGCCCCAGCATTTT,CASSLSFPGGRGQPQHF
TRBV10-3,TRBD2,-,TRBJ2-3,TGTGCCATCAGTTTAGCGGGGGTCACAGATACGCAGTATTTT,CAISLAGVTDTQYF
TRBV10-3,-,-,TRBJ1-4,TGTGCCATCAGTGGCCCGGATGAAAAACTGTTTTTT,CAISGPDEKLFF
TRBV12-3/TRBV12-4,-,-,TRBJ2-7,TGTGCCAGCAGTTTGATGGGAGGCTACGAGCAGTACTTC,CASSLMGGYEQYF
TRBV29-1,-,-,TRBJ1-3,TGCAGCGTTGTTTACAGGGACGACTACACCATATATTTT,CSVVYRDDYTIYF
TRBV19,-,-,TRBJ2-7,TGTGCCACCGACGGGGGGCCCTACGAGCAGTACTTC,CATDGGPYEQYF
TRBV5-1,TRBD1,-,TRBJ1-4,TGCGCCAGCAGCTTGGGACCTACAGGGGGCGGTGAAAAACTGTTTTTT,CASSLGPTGGGEKLFF
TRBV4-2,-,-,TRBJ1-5,TGTGCCAGCAGCCAAGAGCCAGGGCCAACGGGTTCCCATCAGCCCCAGCATTTT,CASSQEPGPTGSHQPQHF
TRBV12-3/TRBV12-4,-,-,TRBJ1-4,TGTGCCAGCAGGGCAGGCACGCATGAAAAACTGTTTTTT,CASRAGTHEKLFF
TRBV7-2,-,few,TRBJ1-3,TGTGCCAGCAGCTTAGATTCAGGGGACGGAAACACCATATATTTT,CASSLDSGDGNTIYF
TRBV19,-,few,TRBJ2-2,TGTGCCAGTAGTATGTGGAGGGGCGGGGAGCTGTTTTTT,CASSMWRGGELFF
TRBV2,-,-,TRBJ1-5,TGTGCCAGCAAGGACAGCCAGCAGCCCCAGCATTTT,CASKDSQQPQHF
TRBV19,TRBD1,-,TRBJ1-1,TGTGCCAGTAGTACCTATACAGGGGACACTGAAGCTTTCTTT,CASSTYTGDTEAFF
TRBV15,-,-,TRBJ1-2,TGTGCCACCAGCAGGGGGTTTGGGGGCAAGATCTATGGCTACACCTTC,CATSRGFGGKIYGYTF
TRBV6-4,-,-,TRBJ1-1,TGTGCCAGCAGTGCCCCCACAGGGAACACTGAAGCTTTCTTT,CASSAPTGNTEAFF
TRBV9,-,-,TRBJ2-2,TGTGCCAGCAGCGTAGCTCAGGGGTCGAACACCGGGGAGCTGTTTTTT,CASSVAQGSNTGELFF
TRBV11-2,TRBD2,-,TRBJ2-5,TGTGCCAGCAGCCATGGGACGGGGGGGTTGGTGACCCAGTACTTC,CASSHGTGGLVTQYF
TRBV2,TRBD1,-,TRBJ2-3,TGTGCCAGCAGCCCCGGGGCAGGGGGTCGCAACACAGATACGCAGTATTTT,CASSPGAGGRNTDTQYF
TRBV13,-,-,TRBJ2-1,TGTGCCAGCAGCTCGCCGCTGGCTCGGGATGAGCAGTTCTTC,CASSSPLARDEQFF